The T cell receptor beta chain described here comes from a study of T cell changes during pregnancy in multiple sclerosis (dated by TCRdb to 2018 to 2020). Study-wide context: The study examined how the T cell repertoire changed over the course of pregnancy in women with multiple sclerosis.

Looking up the germline V gene yields CDR1 LGHNA and CDR2 YNFKEQ. The CDR3 sequence holds 18 residues, the cysteine and phenylalanine included. The only DNA kept is the CDR3, 54 bases in frame from the first base. V ends up 3 bases short and J 1 base short, with an unmatched junction base count of 12. For this clone: The antigen it recognizes is unknown. Per-nucleotide qualities are absent, and no much larger clonotype sits a single base away.

The library was built by means of the immunoSEQ multiplex PCR assay. TCRdb's version of the immuneACCESS table is confined to in-frame rearrangements and falls short of the full clone set. An unresolved V gene accounts for under half of the shortfall where checked; the remainder is of unknown origin. Present in this sample are some 70,000 clones, roughly nine tenths of which were seen just once. The ten largest clones represent roughly 0.29% of the sample. The sequence is built from TRBV4-2 and TRBJ1-2; TRBD1 lines up with 9 middle nucleotides. Specimen: CD4+ T cells from peripheral blood mononuclear cells, collected in the third trimester of pregnancy. The receptor was derived from a female donor in good health, enrolled as a control in a pregnancy study. The DNA sequence reads TGTGCCAGCAGCCAGCACTCCCCCGGGACAGGGTTTAACTATGGCTACACCTTC. It codes for CASSQHSPGTGFNYGYTF.